This TCR beta chain emerged from a study of blood T cells in healthy people across ages. Study outcomes and limitations: A strong correlation was found between TCR beta diversity and the percentage of naive T cells.

This clonotype was counted many times. Its cognate antigen is unknown. V was clipped by 5 bases and J by 2 bases, with 9 bases between them. The length of the CDR3 is 13 residues. Germline loops: CDR1 SEHNR, CDR2 FQNEAQ (reference sequence). A second about 7 to 11 cycle PCR used barcoded and J-beta primers. TCRdb re-called the 5' RACE reads through MiXCR, storing one row per CDR3 protein. Among some 760,000 distinct CDR3 sequences, 20% to 30% were seen once, and the ten largest hold approximately 3.7%. These data also formed part of another study, on T cells of mothers and their children. This second report adds: Mothers yielded over 8 million CDR3 reads, children about 3.1 million each.

The TCR comes from a boy between 5 and 17 years old in good health. This rearrangement joins TRBV7-9 to TRBJ2-5; the D gene is possibly TRBD2 (6 bases). The material sequenced was blood. The CDR3 is CASSPRGQETQYF. In DNA form, the CDR3 reads TGTGCCAGCAGCCCACGGGGGCAAGAGACCCAGTACTTC. The full variable domain, in which reference TRBV7-9 and TRBJ2-5 provide the parts outside the CDR3, is DTGVSQNPRHKITKRGQNVTFRCDPISEHNRLYWYRQTLGQGPEFLTYFQNEAQLEKSRLLSDRFSAERPKGSFSTLEIQRTEQGDSAMYLCASSPRGQETQYFGPGTRLLVL.